Each of the 32 T cell receptor beta chains below was sequenced from the same sample in a study of shared clonotypes between healthy human individuals. Profiled with immunoSEQ multiplex PCR; TCRdb holds only in-frame clones, not every one. Of roughly 2.2 million clones in the sample, less than 95% were seen once. The material sequenced was naive CD4+ T cells from PBMCs. Subset noted: CD45RA+ positively selected. These receptors were taken from a man aged 18-30 years in good health. Some clones in this sample may be carry-over from other donors' samples.

The rearrangement uses TRBV28 and TRBJ1-1; 7 nucleotides align to TRBD1. The V gene end was trimmed by 4 bases and the J gene end by 6 bases; junction bases not matched to a gene: 11. The CDR3 sequence is 15 residues long. CDR1 and CDR2 (germline): MDHEN, SYDVKM. The CDR3 nucleotides read TGTGCCAGCAGTTCAGGGGGGGCAGGGGCCCCTGAAGCTTTCTTT. Protein: CASSSGGAGAPEAFF.

This chain joins TRBV5-1 and TRBJ1-2; no reliable D call. V was clipped by 0 bases and J by 6 bases, with 24 bases between them. CDR3 length: 18 amino acids. Germline CDR1 SGHRS, CDR2 YFSETQ. The CDR3 region is CASSLGHNGGRQLDGYTF. Here the CDR3 DNA reads TGCGCCAGCAGCTTGGGCCATAATGGAGGGAGGCAACTGGATGGCTACACCTTC.

This clone was seen a few times. V and J are TRBV25-1 and TRBJ2-2; 8 nucleotides line up with TRBD2. V dropped 6 bases and J dropped 5; count of bases not matched to a gene: 8. Germline V gives CDR1 MGHDK, CDR2 SYGVNS. This CDR3 has 15 amino acids. The CDR3: CASSEGLGGTGELFF. The CDR3 nucleotides read TGTGCCAGCAGCGAGGGACTAGGAGGGACCGGGGAGCTGTTTTTT.

CDR3 nucleotide sequence: TGTGCCAGCAGCGATTCTTACTCTGGACTAAACTCACCGGGGGATGAGCAGTTCTTC. Its protein is CASSDSYSGLNSPGDEQFF. The rearrangement uses TRBV7-2 and TRBJ2-1; D is perhaps TRBD2 (6 bases). Between the trimmed V and J ends, which lost 5 bases and 8 bases, there was a span of 31 bases. CDR3 size: 19 residues. Germline loops: CDR1 SGHTA, CDR2 FQGNSA.

This chain connects TRBV28 to TRBJ1-2, with D perhaps matching TRBD1 (5 bases). The CDR3 is made up of 12 amino acids. CDR1 is MDHEN, CDR2 SYDVKM, per germline. Trimming took 3 bases from V and 10 from J, leaving 12 bases between them. The CDR3 DNA is TGTGCCAGCAGTTTTCCACCGACAGCCTACACCTTC. It codes for CASSFPPTAYTF.

V usage is TRBV5-8 and J usage is TRBJ2-7; either TRBD1 or TRBD2 may supply D (5 bases each). Looked up from germline, CDR1 is SGHTS and CDR2 is YDEGEE. V was cut by 0 bases and J by 1 base, with 8 bases left in between. This CDR3 is 14 amino acids long. In DNA, the CDR3 is TGTGCCAGCAGCTTGGTGTGGGGGTCCTACGAGCAGTACTTC. This encodes CASSLVWGSYEQYF.

CDR3 sequence reads: CASSLVPGKENIQYF. In nucleotides, the CDR3 is TGCGCCAGCAGCTTGGTTCCGGGTAAGGAAAACATTCAGTACTTC. The chain uses TRBV5-1 and TRBJ2-4; D gene ambiguous. CDR1 is SGHRS and CDR2 is YFSETQ in the germline V gene. V gave up 0 bases and J gave up 5 bases, with 12 bases separating them. This CDR3 is built from 15 residues.

V is TRBV7-9 and J is TRBJ1-1; no definite D call. From germline, CDR1 is SEHNR and CDR2 FQNEAQ (reference sequence). V dropped 1 base and J dropped 4 bases, with 13 bases sitting between them. CDR3 length equals 15 residues. DNA of the CDR3: TGTGCCAGCAGCTTAGGATCGGGTGGGAGCACTGAAGCTTTCTTT. Translated: CASSLGSGGSTEAFF.

The chain is built from TRBV28 and TRBJ2-6; the match to TRBD1 covers 7 bases. Germline CDR1 reads MDHEN; CDR2 reads SYDVKM. The CDR3 contains 16 residues. Losses at the gene ends were 5 bases for V and 2 bases for J; bases not matched to a gene: 6. CDR3 region: CASSATGDAGANVLTF. For the CDR3, the DNA is TGTGCCAGCAGTGCAACAGGGGATGCTGGGGCCAACGTCCTGACTTTC.

This rearrangement joins TRBV7-3 to TRBJ2-5; D remains unclear. Deletions cut 5 bases from V and 5 bases from J, with 21 bases between. The CDR3 consists of 16 residues. Per the germline V gene, CDR1 is SGHTA and CDR2 is FQGTGA. This CDR3 is CASSLAGPRWRETQYF. The CDR3 DNA reads TGTGCCAGCAGCCTCGCCGGGCCTCGATGGCGGGAGACCCAGTACTTC.

The chain joins TRBV20-1 to TRBJ1-1; D is uncertain. CDR3 length: 10 amino acids. The germline gives CDR1 DFQATT, CDR2 SNEGSKA (reference sequence). V shed 4 bases and J shed 7 bases, with 7 bases lying between them. DNA for the CDR3: TGCAGTGCTACCCTAAATGAAGCTTTCTTT. Amino acids: CSATLNEAFF.

Concerning this clone itself: Other DNA sequences of this sample code for an identical CDR3. This chain uses TRBV11-2 with TRBJ2-1, with D perhaps matching TRBD2 (6 bases). V lost 4 bases to trimming and J lost 0 bases, with 10 bases between them. The germline V gene has CDR1 SGHAT and CDR2 FQNNGV. The CDR3 totals 15 residues. In DNA form, the CDR3 reads TGTGCCAGCAGCTCGACTAGTAGCTCCTACAATGAGCAGTTCTTC. Its translation: CASSSTSSSYNEQFF. The full variable domain, rest sourced from reference TRBV11-2 and TRBJ2-1, is EAGVAQSPRYKIIEKRQSVAFWCNPISGHATLYWYQQILGQGPKLLIQFQNNGVVDDSQLPKDRFSAERLKGVDSTLKIQPAKLEDSAVYLCASSSTSSSYNEQFFGPGTRLTVL.

The chain links TRBV5-1 to TRBJ2-1, with 14 positions matching TRBD2. The CDR3 contains 17 residues. Germline CDR1 reads SGHRS; CDR2 reads YFSETQ. Unmatched junction bases numbered 7, after V lost 0 bases and J lost 8 bases. CDR3 sequence: CASSLAGGTSGSYEQFF. CDR3 nucleotide sequence: TGCGCCAGCAGCTTGGCCGGGGGGACTAGCGGGAGTTATGAGCAGTTCTTC.

The gene calls are TRBV28 and TRBJ2-5; perhaps TRBD1 as D (6 bases). The germline CDR1 and CDR2 sequences are MDHEN and SYDVKM. V was trimmed by 0 bases and J by 5 bases, leaving 13 bases between them. The CDR3 is made up of 15 amino acids. CDR3 loop: CASSLWGAFLETQYF. DNA of the CDR3: TGTGCCAGCAGTTTATGGGGGGCTTTTCTGGAGACCCAGTACTTC.

The V and J genes are TRBV5-4 and TRBJ1-1, with 9 bases matching TRBD1. This CDR3 is built from 15 residues. Trimming at V came to 10 bases and at J to 1 base, leaving 11 bases not matched to a gene. Germline V gene sequence: CDR1 SGHNT, CDR2 YYREEE (reference sequence). CDR3 sequence reads: CAARDRARENTEAFF. CDR3 bases: TGTGCCGCCAGGGACAGGGCGAGAGAGAACACTGAAGCTTTCTTT.

This clone is a singleton in its sample. The chain joins TRBV14 to TRBJ1-1, with 8 bases matching TRBD1. Germline CDR1 and CDR2: SGHDN and FVKESK. Trimming cost V 0 bases and J 1 base; bases outside gene matches: 13. The CDR3 loop spans 19 amino acids. This CDR3 is CASSQERWGGQATNTEAFF. CDR3 in DNA: TGTGCCAGCAGCCAAGAAAGATGGGGGGGACAGGCTACGAACACTGAAGCTTTCTTT.

The chain uses TRBV28 and TRBJ2-5; 8 bases match TRBD2. CDR3 length: 15 amino acids. The junction had 3 bases not matched to a gene; V was cut back by 2 bases and J by 1 base. Per germline, CDR1 MDHEN and CDR2 SYDVKM. CDR3 coding DNA: TGTGCCAGCAGTTTAGCGGGAGGTAGCCAAGAGACCCAGTACTTC. Its translation: CASSLAGGSQETQYF. The entire variable domain, with the rest obtained from reference TRBV28 and TRBJ2-5, is as follows: DVKVTQSSRYLVKRTGEKVFLECVQDMDHENMFWYRQDPGLGLRLIYFSYDVKMKEKGDIPEGYSVSREKKERFSLILESASTNQTSMYLCASSLAGGSQETQYFGPGTRLLVL.

The chain employs TRBV7-2 and TRBJ2-5; D remains ambiguous. The CDR3 has 15 amino acids. The V end lost 2 bases, the J end lost 0 bases, and 10 bases lay between the germline ends. Germline loops: CDR1 SGHTA, CDR2 FQGNSA. The CDR3 sequence: CASSLLSMYQETQYF. CDR3 nucleotide sequence: TGTGCCAGCAGCTTACTGTCCATGTACCAAGAGACCCAGTACTTC.

This clone was picked up one time. The CDR3 nucleotides read TGTGCCAGTAGTTTCCAGCGGACGAACACCGGGGAGCTGTTTTTT. Translation: CASSFQRTNTGELFF. The chain joins TRBV19 to TRBJ2-2; D is perhaps TRBD2 (5 bases). The CDR3 has 15 amino acids. Trimming removed 5 bases at V and 0 bases at J, with 10 bases between. Germline V CDR1 and CDR2: LNHDA, SQIVND (reference sequence).

This clone showed up just once. This chain joins TRBV28 and TRBJ1-4, with D uncertain. Trimming shortened V by 5 bases and J by 12 bases, and 19 bases separated the two germline ends. Germline V gives CDR1 MDHEN, CDR2 SYDVKM. The CDR3 is 14 amino acids. CDR3 sequence: CASSPSGVARQLFF. CDR3 bases: TGTGCCAGCAGTCCATCTGGGGTAGCACGGCAACTGTTTTTT.

Concerning this clone itself: Other DNA sequences in the same sample also yield this CDR3. The V and J genes are TRBV5-1 and TRBJ1-3; 8 bases map to TRBD1. CDR1 is SGHRS, CDR2 YFSETQ, per germline. CDR3 length equals 16 residues. The V and J ends lost 3 bases and 0 bases, in that order; junction bases with no gene match: 5. The DNA of the CDR3 is TGCGCCAGCAGCTCCGGGACAGGTCTCTCTGGAAACACCATATATTTT. It specifies CASSSGTGLSGNTIYF.

The chain joins TRBV29-1 to TRBJ2-2; D is ambiguous. V was shortened by 7 bases and J by 0 bases, with 6 bases between the two germline ends. The CDR3 sequence is 12 residues long. Germline V gene data show CDR1 as SQVTM and CDR2 as ANQGSEA. The CDR3 region is CSGRANTGELFF. The CDR3 region has the DNA TGCAGCGGGAGAGCGAACACCGGGGAGCTGTTTTTT.

The V call is TRBV10-3, the J call TRBJ2-1; TRBD1 matches 7 bases. The CDR3 loop spans 13 amino acids. Trimming took 10 bases from V and 6 from J; bases not matched to a gene: 9. Germline V CDR1 and CDR2: ENHRY, SYGVKD. This CDR3 is CATNGGQVNEQFF. DNA for the CDR3: TGTGCCACAAACGGCGGACAGGTCAATGAGCAGTTCTTC.

The chain is built from TRBV2 and TRBJ2-7, with D possibly called TRBD1 or TRBD2 (5 bases each). Germline V gene sequence: CDR1 SNHLY, CDR2 FYNNEI. V was pared by 5 bases and J by 13 bases, with 12 bases between. The CDR3 is 10 residues long. CDR3 sequence: CASSSAGSYF. The CDR3 DNA is TGTGCCAGCAGTAGCGCAGGGAGTTACTTC.

V usage is TRBV11-2 and J usage is TRBJ2-1, with D possibly being TRBD1 or TRBD2 (5 bases each). The CDR3 loop spans 15 amino acids. With 3 bases removed from V and 6 bases from J, the gap between germline ends came to 15 bases. Per the germline V gene, CDR1 is SGHAT and CDR2 is FQNNGV. The CDR3 sequence is CASSLLGTSGNEQFF. CDR3 DNA: TGTGCCAGCAGCTTGTTAGGGACCTCGGGCAATGAGCAGTTCTTC.

V usage is TRBV29-1 and J usage is TRBJ2-1; 8 bases map to TRBD2. Germline loops: CDR1 SQVTM, CDR2 ANQGSEA. V was clipped by 3 bases and J by 8 bases; unmatched bases: 6. The CDR3 is 13 residues long. CDR3 loop: CSVEGTRRDEQFF. The DNA of the CDR3 is TGCAGCGTTGAGGGGACTAGGAGGGATGAGCAGTTCTTC.

In its sample, this clone was seen once. The CDR3 protein is CASSSKVTLEAFF. CDR3 bases: TGTGCCAGCAGCTCTAAGGTTACGTTGGAAGCTTTCTTT. This sequence joins TRBV7-2 and TRBJ1-1; D gene unclear. The CDR3 contains 13 residues. CDR1 SGHTA and CDR2 FQGNSA come from the germline V gene. V shed 4 bases and J shed 8 bases, with 14 bases lying between them.

The chain has TRBV18 and TRBJ1-5; 7 positions match TRBD1. Germline V gene data show CDR1 as KGHSH and CDR2 as LQKENI. The CDR3 spans 14 residues. V lost 2 bases, J lost 7 bases, and 5 bases stayed unmatched. The CDR3 protein is CASSPRDSGQPQHF. CDR3 coding DNA: TGTGCCAGCTCACCAAGGGACAGTGGCCAGCCCCAGCATTTT. Together with reference TRBV18 and TRBJ1-5, the CDR3 gives the full variable domain: NAGVMQNPRHLVRRRGQEARLRCSPMKGHSHVYWYRQLPEEGLKFMVYLQKENIIDESGMPKERFSAEFPKEGPSILRIQQVVRGDSAAYFCASSPRDSGQPQHFGDGTRLSIL.

The J gene is TRBJ1-2, the V gene TRBV6-1, with D tentatively TRBD1 (5 bases). The CDR3 sequence is 15 residues long. Trimming removed 4 bases at V and 2 bases at J, with 14 bases between. Germline-derived CDR1 and CDR2 are MNHNS and SASEGT. CDR3 coding DNA: TGTGCCAGCAGTGCAAGTCGGGGCCCGAACTATGGCTACACCTTC. Translation gives CASSASRGPNYGYTF.

As concerns this clone: Other DNA sequences in this specimen translate into the identical CDR3. The chain joins TRBV7-9 to TRBJ2-7; 11 bases align to TRBD1. This CDR3 has 14 residues. The germline V gene encodes CDR1 SEHNR and CDR2 FQNEAQ (reference sequence). Trimming took 5 bases from V and 3 from J; bases not matched to a gene: 3. As DNA, the CDR3 is TGTGCCAGCAGCCCGGGACAGGGGGTCTACGAGCAGTACTTC. It yields the protein CASSPGQGVYEQYF.

CDR3 region: CACPRVYGYTF. CDR3 nucleotides: TGTGCCTGCCCTAGAGTCTATGGCTACACCTTC. The chain carries TRBV30 and TRBJ1-2; D uncertain. This CDR3 has 11 residues. Germline lookup yields CDR1 GTSNPN and CDR2 SVGIG (reference sequence). V was trimmed by 6 bases and J by 4 bases, leaving 9 bases between them.

This clone was seen only a few times. The sample holds other DNA sequences that translate to the same CDR3. The rearrangement links TRBV7-9 to TRBJ2-3; 9 nucleotides agree with TRBD1. From germline, CDR1 is SEHNR and CDR2 FQNEAQ (reference sequence). The J segment lost 1 base and the V segment lost 5 bases, leaving 1 base of the junction unmatched. This CDR3 contains 14 residues. CDR3 region: CASSRDRGTDTQYF. The CDR3 DNA is TGTGCCAGCAGCCGGGACAGGGGCACAGATACGCAGTATTTT.